This T cell receptor beta chain was captured by sequencing in a study of blood T cell repertoires in COVID-19. Study summary: Donors in the United States, Italy and Spain gave samples during acute or convalescent COVID-19.

Generated by immunoSEQ multiplex PCR, the TCRdb table keeps only in-frame clones and is missing some. The repertoire holds around 180,000 clones, with roughly 82% as singletons. Only a few counts were recorded for this clone. This CDR3 has 16 residues. V lost 6 bases and J lost 1, with 17 bases in between. CDR1 and CDR2 (germline): MDHEN, SYDVKM. Material: PBMCs or T cells enriched from blood (not recorded which). The TCR comes from a woman aged 25 to 39 who had recovered from COVID-19. The chain is built from TRBV28 and TRBJ2-3, with D possibly TRBD1 on 6 matching bases. The chain's CDR3 is CASSLFWAGGTDTQYF. As DNA, the CDR3 is TGTGCCAGCAGCCTATTTTGGGCAGGGGGCACAGATACGCAGTATTTT.